The 4 T cell receptor beta chains listed next were all sequenced from one sample in a study of CD8 T cells in Susac syndrome. Random hexamers primed reverse transcription of about 0.45 to 1 ug RNA. TCRdb reanalysed the immunoSEQ multiplex PCR reads using MiXCR and keeps one entry per CDR3 protein. Altogether about 300,000 distinct CDR3 sequences are present, roughly 85% being singletons, with the ten largest covering approximately 0.2%. Sequencing was done on a sample of CD8+ T cells from PBMCs. The receptors here all came from a human donor with multiple sclerosis.

The chain employs TRBV28 and TRBJ2-7; 9 positions match TRBD1. V dropped 6 bases and J dropped 4; count of bases not matched to a gene: 7. Germline CDR1 and CDR2: MDHEN and SYDVKM. The CDR3 is 14 amino acids. CDR3 sequence: CASRITGQGYEQYF. The DNA of the CDR3 is TGTGCCAGCAGAATAACGGGACAGGGTTACGAGCAGTACTTC. Using reference TRBV28 and TRBJ2-7 for the parts outside the CDR3, the full variable domain is DVKVTQSSRYLVKRTGEKVFLECVQDMDHENMFWYRQDPGLGLRLIYFSYDVKMKEKGDIPEGYSVSREKKERFSLILESASTNQTSMYLCASRITGQGYEQYFGPGTRLTVT.

V usage is TRBV6-5 and J usage is TRBJ2-3; 7 positions match TRBD1. V dropped 5 bases and J dropped 3; count of bases not matched to a gene: 5. The CDR3 covers 14 residues. CDR1 is MNHEY and CDR2 is SVGAGI in the germline V gene. DNA for the CDR3: TGTGCCAGCAGTCCGGGACAGATAACAGATACGCAGTATTTT. Translation: CASSPGQITDTQYF.

V gene TRBV6-6 combines with J gene TRBJ1-4, with a tentative D call TRBD1 (5 bases). The ends were cut back, 7 bases at V and 4 bases at J, with 13 bases in the middle. The germline CDR1 and CDR2 sequences are MNHNY and SVGAGI (reference sequence). CDR3 length: 14 residues. CDR3 in amino acids: CASIRGPNNEKLFF. CDR3 nucleotide sequence: TGTGCCAGCATTAGGGGACCTAATAATGAAAAACTGTTTTTT.

Details on this clonotype: One junction end does not reproduce the germline sequence, and a read error may be involved. The CDR3 DNA reads as TGTGCCTATGCTAGGGGGACAGTCTCCCACGAGCAGTACTTC. Translation gives CAYARGTVSHEQYF. The rearrangement links TRBV30 to TRBJ2-7; 7 nucleotides align to TRBD1. Per the germline V gene, CDR1 is GTSNPN and CDR2 is SVGIG (reference sequence). CDR3 length: 14 residues.